This T cell receptor beta chain appears in the sequencing data of a study of blood T cell repertoires in COVID-19. Study in general: Samples came from the United States, Italy and Spain, spanning acute and convalescent COVID-19. Nucleic acid was either cDNA or gDNA, and it came from T cells, B-cell-depleted T cells, or PBMCs.

Trimming stripped 5 bases from V and 4 bases from J, with 13 bases between. Germline CDR1 SGDLS, CDR2 YYNGEE. This CDR3 is built from 14 residues. Clinical histories supplied by participants themselves formed the basis of cohort assignment. Only a few counts were recorded for this clone. Produced via immunoSEQ multiplex PCR; TCRdb's table is partial and in-frame only. This table holds 250,000 to 300,000 clones, roughly 80% found once. The chain uses TRBV9 and TRBJ1-3; a possible D gene is TRBD1 (6 bases). Sequencing used PBMCs or T cells enriched from blood (not recorded which). This TCR was sampled from a man aged 40-50 years who had been exposed to COVID-19. DNA of the CDR3: TGTGCCAGCAGTGCCAGGGGTGACGGAAACACCATATATTTT. Translating gives CASSARGDGNTIYF.